A selection of T cell receptor beta chains follows, all from one sample in a study of identical twins. MiXCR, run by TCRdb on the 5' RACE reads, gives a single entry per CDR3 protein. This table has a few hundred thousand distinct CDR3 sequences, approximately 10% appearing once. The same specimen was also included in a second study, on yellow fever vaccine responses in identical twins.

The sample consisted of PBMCs. These receptors came from a woman aged 18-29 years in good health. Each CDR3 is given with its conserved first and last residue. D genes are given only for firm matches. Clone size, where shown, is once, few, many, or a class for clones that have expanded.

j_call,v_call,clone_size,d_call,cdr3_nt,cdr3_aa
TRBJ2-7,TRBV11-2,.,TRBD2,TGTGCCAGCAGCTTAGATTCGGGACTAGCCTACTACGAGCAGTACTTC,CASSLDSGLAYYEQYF
TRBJ2-1,TRBV4-3,few,TRBD2,TGCGCCAGCAGCCAAGATAGGCTCGGGCGGGAGAATGAGCAGTTCTTC,CASSQDRLGRENEQFF
TRBJ2-7,TRBV28,.,.,TGTGCCAGCAGTTTAGGACCATTTAAGACAGTGCTTCGGCGGTACTTC,CASSLGPFKTVLRRYF
TRBJ2-7,TRBV28,few,.,TGTGCCAGCAGTTTACCCGACAGCCAGCTGCGCGGGCAGTACTTC,CASSLPDSQLRGQYF
TRBJ2-5,TRBV12-3/TRBV12-4,once,.,TGTGCCTGCAGTACCGGGCCCAGGGCTGGTGCGATTGTAAGAGAGACCCAGTACTTC,CACSTGPRAGAIVRETQYF
TRBJ2-7,TRBV20-1,few,TRBD2,TGCTGTGCTAGAGATCCTGAGACTAGCGGGTTCACCTACGAGCAGTACTTC,CCARDPETSGFTYEQYF
TRBJ2-7,TRBV6-5,many,TRBD2,TGTGCCAGCAGTTATTTTCCTAGCGGGAGGGCGGAGCAGTACTTC,CASSYFPSGRAEQYF
TRBJ2-7,TRBV6-2/TRBV6-3,few,.,TGTGCCAGCAGGCCTAGCGTCTACTACGAGCAGTACTTC,CASRPSVYYEQYF
TRBJ2-3,TRBV7-7,.,TRBD2,TGTGCTAGCAGCCACGGGACTAGTTCCACAGATACGCAGTATTTT,CASSHGTSSTDTQYF
TRBJ2-5,TRBV5-1,few,.,TGCGCCAGCAGCCAGTTTAGCAAAGGGGAGACCCAGTACTTC,CASSQFSKGETQYF
TRBJ2-3,TRBV11-2,many,TRBD2,TGTGCCAGCAGCTTAGCACTAGCGGGCACAGATACGCAGTATTTT,CASSLALAGTDTQYF
TRBJ2-2,TRBV6-5,.,.,TGTGCCAGCAGCCGGACTAATCGGGAGCTGTTTTTT,CASSRTNRELFF
TRBJ2-3,TRBV7-8,.,TRBD2,TGTGCCAGCAGCTTGGGACTAGCGGGGGGCTTAGATACGCAGTATTTT,CASSLGLAGGLDTQYF
TRBJ2-5,TRBV5-1,few,.,TGCGCCAGCAGCTTTCGTGGGGCCGCGGAGACCCAGTACTTC,CASSFRGAAETQYF
TRBJ2-4,TRBV5-1,.,.,TGCGCCAGCAGAGAGGGATCAAAAAACATTCAGTACTTC,CASREGSKNIQYF
TRBJ2-7,TRBV29-1,many,TRBD2,TGCAGCGTTGTCCCTAGCGGGAGGGCAGGCGAGCAGTACTTC,CSVVPSGRAGEQYF
TRBJ2-7,TRBV7-9,many,.,TGTGCCAGCAGCCCAATCTACGAGCAGTACTTC,CASSPIYEQYF
TRBJ2-3,TRBV5-4,.,.,TGTGCCAGCAGCCCCCGAGCAGGTCCCACAGATACGCAGTATTTT,CASSPRAGPTDTQYF
TRBJ2-7,TRBV5-1,many,.,TGCGCCAGCAGCTCCATTGGCGGGACAGCCTACGAGCAGTACTTC,CASSSIGGTAYEQYF
TRBJ2-5,TRBV7-2,few,.,TGTGCCAGCAGCTTATCTAGTGTGGAGACCCAGTACTTC,CASSLSSVETQYF
TRBJ2-3,TRBV27,few,.,TGTGCCAGCAGTTCCTCTGCGGGGCTCACAGATACGCAGTATTTT,CASSSSAGLTDTQYF
TRBJ1-1,TRBV20-1,.,.,TGCAGTGCTAGAGATTTTAGGGCCAGAACGGACACTGAAGCTTTCTTT,CSARDFRARTDTEAFF
TRBJ1-1,TRBV15,few,.,TGTGCCACCAGCAGAGACCGGTATGAAGCTTTCTTT,CATSRDRYEAFF
TRBJ2-5,TRBV20-1,.,TRBD1,TGCAGTGCTAGGGTAGGGACAGCTCAAGAGACCCAGTACTTC,CSARVGTAQETQYF
TRBJ2-1,TRBV28,few,.,TGTGCCAGCAGTCATCTAGGGGCGAGCTCCTACAATGAGCAGTTCTTC,CASSHLGASSYNEQFF
TRBJ2-3,TRBV11-1,few,TRBD2,TGTGCCAGCAGCTTAGGCCCCCTAGCGGGGAGAAATTCCACAGATACGCAGTATTTT,CASSLGPLAGRNSTDTQYF
TRBJ2-7,TRBV5-6,few,TRBD1,TGTGCCAGCGGGGACAGGGCCCATGACCCCTACGAGCAGTACTTC,CASGDRAHDPYEQYF
TRBJ2-7,TRBV27,few,TRBD1,TGTGCCAGCAGTTCAACCCCCGGGACAGGGACCGAGCAGTACTTC,CASSSTPGTGTEQYF
TRBJ2-7,TRBV12-3/TRBV12-4,many,TRBD1,TGTGCCAGCAGGGGACAGGCCCTCTCCTACGAGCAGTACTTC,CASRGQALSYEQYF
TRBJ2-2,TRBV10-3,.,.,TGTGCCATCAGTGATTTGAGGGGGGACACCGGGGAGCTGTTTTTT,CAISDLRGDTGELFF
TRBJ2-5,TRBV27,.,.,TGTGCCAGCCACGATGTGGGAAACCGGTACCAAGAGACCCAGTACTTC,CASHDVGNRYQETQYF
TRBJ2-5,TRBV6-5,few,TRBD2,TGTGCCAGCAGTTACTACCCCCCTAGCGGGGGGGCCTCTCAGTACTTC,CASSYYPPSGGASQYF
TRBJ2-2,TRBV28,few,TRBD1,TGTGCCAGCAGTTTAAGGGACAGGGAAACCGGGGAGCTGTTTTTT,CASSLRDRETGELFF
TRBJ2-3,TRBV5-1,many,.,TGCGCCAGCAGCTTGGTCCCCGTTGGCACAGATACGCAGTATTTT,CASSLVPVGTDTQYF
TRBJ2-1,TRBV27,many,.,TGTGCCAGCAGTACAGGGTCTTCCTCCTACAATGAGCAGTTCTTC,CASSTGSSSYNEQFF
TRBJ1-4,TRBV20-1,many,TRBD1,TGCAGTGCTCCCGGGACAGGGGAGGAAGAAAAACTGTTTTTT,CSAPGTGEEEKLFF
TRBJ2-3,TRBV6-6,many,.,TGTGCCAGCGGTAACGTAGATACGCAGTATTTT,CASGNVDTQYF
TRBJ2-1,TRBV11-1,few,TRBD1,TGTGCCAGCAGCCCCGTTCCGGGACAGGGGCGAAGTTCCTACAATGAGCAGTTCTTC,CASSPVPGQGRSSYNEQFF
TRBJ2-2,TRBV7-2,many,.,TGTGCCAGCAGCTTAGTAGGGGGACTCGGGGAGCTGTTTTTT,CASSLVGGLGELFF
TRBJ2-1,TRBV29-1,few,TRBD2,TGCAGCGCCGGGGGGACCCCCTCCGGTGAGCAGTTCTTC,CSAGGTPSGEQFF
TRBJ1-4,TRBV18,few,.,TGTGCCAGCTCACCGGTCCAGGGTGCAACTAATGAAAAACTGTTTTTT,CASSPVQGATNEKLFF
TRBJ2-7,TRBV5-5,.,TRBD1,TGTGCCAGCAGCTTGGAGGACAGGGGCTCCTACGAGCAGTACTTC,CASSLEDRGSYEQYF
TRBJ2-5,TRBV14,.,.,TGTGCCAGCAGCCAAGGGTTATACCAAGAGACCCAGTACTTC,CASSQGLYQETQYF
TRBJ2-6,TRBV6-1,.,.,TGTGCCAGCAGGAAGGGTTTCTCTGGGGCCAACGTCCTGACTTTC,CASRKGFSGANVLTF
TRBJ2-3,TRBV10-3,few,TRBD1,TGTGCCATCAGTGATCCCGGGACAGGCCCCACAGATACGCAGTATTTT,CAISDPGTGPTDTQYF
TRBJ2-1,TRBV29-1,.,TRBD2,TGCAGCGCACTAAACTGGGGACTAGCGAGCAATGAGCAGTTCTTC,CSALNWGLASNEQFF
TRBJ1-3,TRBV7-9,many,.,TGTGCCAGCAGCCCCACCAAGGGAAACACCATATATTTT,CASSPTKGNTIYF
TRBJ2-5,TRBV10-3,many,TRBD1,TGTGCCATCAGTGACTGGACAGGGGGTCAAGAGACCCAGTACTTC,CAISDWTGGQETQYF
TRBJ2-2,TRBV7-6,.,TRBD2,TGTGCCAGCAGCAAGCGGGAGCTGAACACCGGGGAGCTGTTTTTT,CASSKRELNTGELFF
TRBJ1-1,TRBV6-1,.,.,TGTGCCAGCAGTGGACGGAATAAGAACACTGAAGCTTTCTTT,CASSGRNKNTEAFF
TRBJ2-1,TRBV11-2,.,.,TGTGCTACCCGAGGGGGAAATGAATACAATGAGCAGTTCTTC,CATRGGNEYNEQFF
TRBJ2-1,TRBV12-5,.,TRBD1,TGTGCTAGTGGTTTGGGGACAGGGTGGAATGAGCAGTTCTTC,CASGLGTGWNEQFF
TRBJ2-2,TRBV19,few,TRBD1,TGTGCCAGTAGTATCGGGGACAGGCGCACCGGGGAGCTGTTTTTT,CASSIGDRRTGELFF
TRBJ2-5,TRBV6-1,many,.,TGTGCCAGCCGTGCGAGTCGCTCAGAGACCCAGTACTTC,CASRASRSETQYF